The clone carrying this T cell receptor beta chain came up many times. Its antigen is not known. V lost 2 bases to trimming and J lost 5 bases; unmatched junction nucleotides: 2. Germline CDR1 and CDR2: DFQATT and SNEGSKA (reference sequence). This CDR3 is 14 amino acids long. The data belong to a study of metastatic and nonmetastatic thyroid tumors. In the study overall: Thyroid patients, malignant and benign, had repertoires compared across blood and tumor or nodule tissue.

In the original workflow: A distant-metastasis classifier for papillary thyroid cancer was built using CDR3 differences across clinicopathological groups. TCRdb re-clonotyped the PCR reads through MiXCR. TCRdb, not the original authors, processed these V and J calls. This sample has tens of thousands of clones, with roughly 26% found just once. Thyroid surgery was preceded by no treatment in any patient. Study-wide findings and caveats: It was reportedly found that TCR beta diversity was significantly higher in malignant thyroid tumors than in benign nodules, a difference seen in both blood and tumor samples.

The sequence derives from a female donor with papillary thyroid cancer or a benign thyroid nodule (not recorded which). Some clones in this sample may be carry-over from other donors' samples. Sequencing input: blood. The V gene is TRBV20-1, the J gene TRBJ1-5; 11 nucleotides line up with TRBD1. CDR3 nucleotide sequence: TGCAGTGCTAGAATGGGACAGGGGGATCAGCCCCAGCATTTT. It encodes CSARMGQGDQPQHF.